This is a list of T cell receptor beta chains from one sample in a study of shared clonotypes between healthy human individuals. Sequencing used immunoSEQ multiplex PCR; TCRdb keeps in-frame clones, though not all of them. Of roughly 2.2 million clones listed, less than 95% are singletons. Source material: naive CD4+ T cells from PBMCs. These TCRs come from a man aged 18 to 30 in good health. Some clones in this sample may be carry-over from other donors' samples. Each CDR3 is given with its conserved first and last residue. The D gene is left open where the match is weak. Expanded clones get a size class; other rows say once, few or many, or leave the size out.

CASSRGSGANVLTF,TGCGCCAGCAGCCGGGGATCTGGGGCCAACGTCCTGACTTTC,.,TRBJ2-6,.,TRBV5-1
CASSSAGQGLGDTEAFF,TGTGCCAGCAGCTCGGCGGGACAGGGCCTTGGGGACACTGAAGCTTTCTTT,TRBD1,TRBJ1-1,.,TRBV7-6
CASSPTGRAQETQYF,TGTGCCAGCAGCCCCACCGGGAGGGCCCAGGAGACCCAGTACTTC,TRBD2,TRBJ2-5,once,TRBV7-3
CASSLLRTSGFDEQFF,TGTGCCAGCAGCTTGCTTCGGACTAGCGGGTTCGATGAGCAGTTCTTC,TRBD2,TRBJ2-1,.,TRBV5-6
CASSPRTGDDYGYTF,TGTGCCAGCAGCCCAAGGACAGGGGACGACTATGGCTACACCTTC,TRBD1,TRBJ1-2,.,TRBV5-4
CASSESAQQVYYGYTF,TGTGCCAGCAGTGAAAGTGCACAGCAAGTGTACTATGGCTACACCTTC,.,TRBJ1-2,.,TRBV6-1
CASSAERNSPLHF,TGTGCCAGCAGCGCCGAAAGGAATTCACCCCTCCACTTT,.,TRBJ1-6,.,TRBV6-6
CASSSQPGRMNTEAFF,TGTGCCAGCAGTTCCCAACCGGGACGGATGAACACTGAAGCTTTCTTT,.,TRBJ1-1,.,TRBV27
CASSLILEGYEQYF,TGTGCCAGCAGCTTAATCCTGGAGGGCTACGAGCAGTACTTC,.,TRBJ2-7,.,TRBV11-2
CASRIAGTLFYEQYF,TGTGCCAGCAGAATAGCCGGGACATTGTTTTACGAGCAGTACTTC,.,TRBJ2-7,once,TRBV28
CATSREDRANTEAFF,TGTGCCACCAGCAGAGAAGACAGGGCGAACACTGAAGCTTTCTTT,TRBD1,TRBJ1-1,.,TRBV15
CASSQDQGTESYNEQFF,TGCGCCAGCAGCCAAGATCAGGGAACAGAGTCCTACAATGAGCAGTTCTTC,.,TRBJ2-1,.,TRBV4-3
CASSIVRENNEQFF,TGTGCCAGTAGTATAGTTCGGGAGAACAATGAGCAGTTCTTC,.,TRBJ2-1,.,TRBV19
CASSGALADTQYF,TGTGCCAGCAGTGGGGCACTAGCAGATACGCAGTATTTT,.,TRBJ2-3,.,TRBV2
CASSKDRFNQPQHF,TGTGCCAGTAGTAAGGACAGGTTTAATCAGCCCCAGCATTTT,TRBD1,TRBJ1-5,.,TRBV19
CASSLMGMRGYTF,TGTGCCAGCAGCTTAATGGGAATGCGTGGCTACACCTTC,.,TRBJ1-2,once,TRBV7-2
CASSLGVVAKETQYF,TGTGCCAGCAGCTTAGGGGTTGTAGCTAAAGAGACCCAGTACTTC,.,TRBJ2-5,.,TRBV7-6
CASSWDVHTEAFF,TGTGCCAGCAGCTGGGACGTTCACACTGAAGCTTTCTTT,.,TRBJ1-1,.,TRBV9
CAISESNFRTSGRKGTYEQYF,TGTGCCATCAGTGAGTCGAATTTTCGGACTAGCGGGAGAAAAGGCACCTACGAGCAGTACTTC,TRBD2,TRBJ2-7,.,TRBV10-3
CASSPRDRGSTEAFF,TGTGCCAGCTCACCACGAGACAGGGGGTCGACTGAAGCTTTCTTT,TRBD1,TRBJ1-1,.,TRBV18
CASSPSSLGQGPVYGYTF,TGTGCCAGCAGTCCCTCTTCCTTAGGACAGGGCCCCGTCTATGGCTACACCTTC,TRBD1,TRBJ1-2,.,TRBV28
CASSLRGTSGRRTDTQYF,TGTGCCAGCAGCCTACGCGGGACTAGCGGGCGTAGGACAGATACGCAGTATTTT,TRBD2,TRBJ2-3,once,TRBV7-2
CATSSRDRAMDEQYF,TGTGCCACCAGCAGCCGGGACAGGGCTATGGACGAGCAGTACTTC,TRBD1,TRBJ2-7,.,TRBV15
CATETQGQRNQPQHF,TGTGCCACCGAGACACAGGGACAGCGCAATCAGCCCCAGCATTTT,TRBD1,TRBJ1-5,.,TRBV19
CASSLVSESPEAFF,TGTGCCAGCAGCTTAGTCTCTGAGAGTCCTGAAGCTTTCTTT,.,TRBJ1-1,.,TRBV7-9
CSVSGQAYEQYF,TGCAGCGTTTCCGGACAGGCCTACGAGCAGTACTTC,TRBD1,TRBJ2-7,.,TRBV29-1
CASSRGYEQYF,TGTGCCAGCAGCCGAGGGTACGAGCAGTACTTC,.,TRBJ2-7,.,TRBV4-2
CASSLPGQGNTIYF,TGTGCCAGCAGCCTCCCGGGACAGGGGAACACCATATATTTT,TRBD1,TRBJ1-3,.,TRBV7-6
CASKRTSGRSYEQYF,TGTGCCAGCAAACGGACTAGCGGGAGATCCTACGAGCAGTACTTC,TRBD2,TRBJ2-7,.,TRBV27
CASRTGGAGSQKLFF,TGTGCCAGCAGGACGGGAGGGGCAGGGTCTCAAAAACTGTTTTTT,.,TRBJ1-4,.,TRBV6-1
CASSFQASYEQYF,TGCGCCAGCAGCTTCCAGGCATCCTACGAGCAGTACTTC,.,TRBJ2-7,.,TRBV5-1
CASGRDSNYGYTF,TGTGCCAGCGGCAGGGACTCTAACTATGGCTACACCTTC,.,TRBJ1-2,.,TRBV7-2
CASSPSQVLLYEQYF,TGTGCCAGCAGTCCGTCTCAGGTCCTCCTCTACGAGCAGTACTTC,.,TRBJ2-7,.,TRBV6-1
CASSLLAGGPDTQYF,TGTGCCAGCAGCTTATTAGCGGGAGGGCCCGATACGCAGTATTTT,TRBD2,TRBJ2-3,.,TRBV7-2
CASSLGQNGEAFF,TGTGCCAGCAGCTTAGGGCAAAACGGTGAAGCTTTCTTT,.,TRBJ1-1,.,TRBV11-3
CSAGVVNIQYF,TGCAGTGCTGGTGTGGTGAACATTCAGTACTTC,.,TRBJ2-4,.,TRBV20-1
CASSFGGRAGQETQYF,TGTGCCAGCAGTTTCGGCGGGAGGGCGGGGCAGGAGACCCAGTACTTC,TRBD2,TRBJ2-5,once,TRBV28
CASSPLADLTDTQYF,TGTGCCAGCAGCCCTCTAGCGGACCTCACAGATACGCAGTATTTT,TRBD2,TRBJ2-3,.,TRBV7-8
CASSSQVGQGKWYEQYF,TGTGCCAGCTCCTCCCAAGTAGGGCAAGGAAAATGGTACGAGCAGTACTTC,.,TRBJ2-7,.,TRBV18
CASSDSDRGYEKLFF,TGTGCCAGCAGTGACTCGGACAGGGGGTATGAAAAACTGTTTTTT,TRBD1,TRBJ1-4,.,TRBV6-6
CASSLGQGYVDTQYF,TGCGCCAGCAGCCTTGGACAGGGATATGTAGATACGCAGTATTTT,TRBD1,TRBJ2-3,.,TRBV4-1
CASSYRARGHQPQHF,TGTGCCAGCAGTTACCGGGCCAGAGGGCATCAGCCCCAGCATTTT,.,TRBJ1-5,once,TRBV6-5
CASPGGLAEYEQYF,TGTGCCAGCCCGGGGGGACTAGCCGAGTACGAGCAGTACTTC,TRBD2,TRBJ2-7,.,TRBV27
CASSRGPGAYEQYF,TGCGCCAGCAGCCGGGGGCCGGGGGCGTACGAGCAGTACTTC,.,TRBJ2-7,.,TRBV5-1
CASSSETGGGTEAFF,TGTGCCAGCAGCTCCGAAACGGGGGGGGGCACTGAAGCTTTCTTT,.,TRBJ1-1,.,TRBV5-6
CASSPQPAGDTQYF,TGTGCCAGCAGCCCTCAACCGGCTGGGGATACGCAGTATTTT,.,TRBJ2-3,.,TRBV7-3